This TCR beta chain stems from a study of blood T cells in healthy people across ages. This clonotype was observed many times. Its antigen is currently unknown. This CDR3 is 15 amino acids long. With 0 bases clipped from V and 2 bases from J, the junction kept 3 bases outside the gene matches. Germline loops: CDR1 LNHNV, CDR2 YYDKDF (reference sequence). General observations from the study: A strong correlation between TCR beta diversity and naive T cell percentage was seen.

With a J-beta primer mix and a sample-barcoded 5' primer, a second PCR ran about 6 to 11 cycles. Each cDNA molecule received a tag from a template-switch adaptor that had 12 random nucleotides. Each of the samples gave a minimum of 2.5 million paired-end reads that contained CDR3. TCRdb re-called the 5' RACE reads with MiXCR, one entry per CDR3 protein. Of about 1 million distinct CDR3 sequences listed, more than 35% were seen once; the top ten hold 18%. The sample consisted of blood. The receptor's source is a woman aged 60-75 years in good health. The chain couples TRBV15 to TRBJ2-5; the match to TRBD1 covers 7 bases. CDR3 nucleotides: TGTGCCACCAGCAGAGATCAGGGACAGCAAGAGACCCAGTACTTC. It yields the protein CATSRDQGQQETQYF.